Below, one TCR beta chain is given with its context. This specimen belongs to a study of blood T cell repertoires in COVID-19. Across the study: Both acute and convalescent COVID-19 samples were obtained from the United States, Italy and Spain.

Germline lookup yields CDR1 GTSNPN and CDR2 SVGIG (reference sequence). The CDR3 extends over 13 amino acids. Trimming cost V 0 bases and J 3 bases, with 9 bases left between them. The protocol was immunoSEQ multiplex PCR, while the TCRdb copy is restricted to in-frame clones and leaves out a portion. The data hold fewer than 200,000 clones, with about 86% observed a single time. Material: peripheral blood. The receptor's source is a woman between 65 and 79 years old who had recovered from COVID-19. The rearrangement links TRBV30 to TRBJ2-7, with a possible D match to TRBD1 (6 bases). The CDR3 reads CAWSVQGNYEQYF. The CDR3 DNA reads as TGTGCCTGGAGTGTACAGGGCAACTACGAGCAGTACTTC.